This T cell receptor beta chain came from a study of regulatory dendritic cells for organ transplantation. Remarks on this clone: Its antigen is still unknown.

Germline V gives CDR1 MNHEY, CDR2 SVGAGI. This CDR3 spans 13 amino acids. V dropped 8 bases and J dropped 4 bases, with 12 bases sitting between them. Assay: immunoSEQ multiplex PCR; the TCRdb copy retains only in-frame clones and omits some. In the table there are some 40,000 clones, 80% to 95% of which are singletons. Study-level results: Resting memory CD8+ T cells held the most alloreactive clonotypes.

This rearrangement joins TRBV6-5 to TRBJ2-1, with a possible D match to TRBD2 (5 bases). Material for sequencing was naive CD8+ T cells from blood. Subset here: CD45RA+ naive T cells. This clonotype was sampled from a human donor in good health. The CDR3 sequence is CASATGGYNEQFF. Written as DNA, the CDR3 is TGTGCCAGCGCCACCGGCGGGTACAATGAGCAGTTCTTC.